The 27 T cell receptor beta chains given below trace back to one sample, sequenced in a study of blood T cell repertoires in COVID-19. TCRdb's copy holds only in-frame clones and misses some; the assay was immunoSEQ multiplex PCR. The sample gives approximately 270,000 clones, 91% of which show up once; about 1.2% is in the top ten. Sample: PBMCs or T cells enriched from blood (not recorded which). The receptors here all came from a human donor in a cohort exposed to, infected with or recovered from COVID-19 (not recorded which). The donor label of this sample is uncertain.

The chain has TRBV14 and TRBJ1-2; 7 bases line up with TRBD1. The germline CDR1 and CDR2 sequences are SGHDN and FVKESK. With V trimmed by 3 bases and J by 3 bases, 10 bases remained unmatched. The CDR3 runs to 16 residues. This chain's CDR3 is CASSHRIDRVDYGYTF. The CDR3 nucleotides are TGTGCCAGCAGCCACCGAATAGACAGGGTCGACTATGGCTACACCTTC.

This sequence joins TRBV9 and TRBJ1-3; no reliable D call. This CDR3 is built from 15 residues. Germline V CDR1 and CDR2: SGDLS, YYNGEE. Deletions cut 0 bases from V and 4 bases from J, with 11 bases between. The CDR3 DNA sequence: TGTGCCAGCAGCGTAGTGCCCAGGTTCGGAAACACCATATATTTT. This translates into CASSVVPRFGNTIYF.

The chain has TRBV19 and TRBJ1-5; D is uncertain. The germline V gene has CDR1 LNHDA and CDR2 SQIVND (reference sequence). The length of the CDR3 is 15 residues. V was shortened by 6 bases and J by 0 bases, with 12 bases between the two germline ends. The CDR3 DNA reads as TGTGCCAGTAGGCTCTACCCATATAGCAATCAGCCCCAGCATTTT. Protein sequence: CASRLYPYSNQPQHF.

The CDR3 spells CASSWTGLDNQPQHF. CDR3 nucleotide sequence: TGTGCCAGCAGCTGGACAGGTTTGGACAATCAGCCCCAGCATTTT. This chain uses TRBV28 with TRBJ1-5, with 7 bases matching TRBD1. Trimming took 6 bases from V and 3 from J; bases not matched to a gene: 8. The CDR3 contains 15 residues. Germline loops: CDR1 MDHEN, CDR2 SYDVKM.

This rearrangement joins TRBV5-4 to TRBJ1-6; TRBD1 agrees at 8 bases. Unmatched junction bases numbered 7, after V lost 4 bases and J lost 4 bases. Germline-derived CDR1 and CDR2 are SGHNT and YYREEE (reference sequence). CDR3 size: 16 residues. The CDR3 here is CASSLDGQGYNSPLHF. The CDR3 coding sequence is TGTGCCAGCAGCCTGGACGGACAGGGATATAATTCACCCCTCCACTTT.

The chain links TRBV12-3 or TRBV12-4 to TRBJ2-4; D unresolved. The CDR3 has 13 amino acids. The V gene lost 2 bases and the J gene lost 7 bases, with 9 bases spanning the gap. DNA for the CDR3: TGTGCCAGCAGTTTAAGCAATCGGAACATTCAGTACTTC. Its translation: CASSLSNRNIQYF.

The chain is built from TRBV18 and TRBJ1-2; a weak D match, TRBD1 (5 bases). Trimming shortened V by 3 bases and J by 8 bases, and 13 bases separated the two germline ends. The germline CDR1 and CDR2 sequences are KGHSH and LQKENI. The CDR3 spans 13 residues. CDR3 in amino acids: CASSPGHWLGYTF. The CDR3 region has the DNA TGTGCCAGCTCACCTGGACACTGGCTCGGCTACACCTTC.

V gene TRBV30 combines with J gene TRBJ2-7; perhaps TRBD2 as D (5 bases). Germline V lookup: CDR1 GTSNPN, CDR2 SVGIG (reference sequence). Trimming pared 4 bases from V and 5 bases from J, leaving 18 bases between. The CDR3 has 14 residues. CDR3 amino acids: CAWIPPRAAHEQYF. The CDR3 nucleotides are TGTGCCTGGATCCCCCCCCGAGCGGCCCACGAGCAGTACTTC. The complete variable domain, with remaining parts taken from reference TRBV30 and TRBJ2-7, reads SQTIHQWPATLVQPVGSPLSLECTVEGTSNPNLYWYRQAAGRGLQLLFYSVGIGQISSEVPQNLSASRPQDRQFILSSKKLLLSDSGFYLCAWIPPRAAHEQYFGPGTRLTVT.

The CDR3 loop is CASSSGPNTEAFF. The CDR3 DNA sequence: TGTGCCAGTAGTTCAGGGCCGAACACTGAAGCTTTCTTT. The V gene is TRBV19, the J gene TRBJ1-1; weak D call: TRBD1 (5 bases). The CDR3 covers 13 residues. CDR1 is LNHDA and CDR2 is SQIVND in the germline V gene (reference sequence). The V gene lost 5 bases and the J gene lost 1 base, with 8 bases spanning the gap.

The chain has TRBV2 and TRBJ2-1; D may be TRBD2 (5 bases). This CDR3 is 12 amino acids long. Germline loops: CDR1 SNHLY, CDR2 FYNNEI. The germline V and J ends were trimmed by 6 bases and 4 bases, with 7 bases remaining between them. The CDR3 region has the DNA TGTGCCAGCAGCGGGGAATACAATGAGCAGTTCTTC. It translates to CASSGEYNEQFF.

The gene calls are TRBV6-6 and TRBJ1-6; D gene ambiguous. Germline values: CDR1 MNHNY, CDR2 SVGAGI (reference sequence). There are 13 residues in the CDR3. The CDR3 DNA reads TGTGGGGTACGGGAGGACTATAATTCACCCCTCCACTTT. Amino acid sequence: CGVREDYNSPLHF.

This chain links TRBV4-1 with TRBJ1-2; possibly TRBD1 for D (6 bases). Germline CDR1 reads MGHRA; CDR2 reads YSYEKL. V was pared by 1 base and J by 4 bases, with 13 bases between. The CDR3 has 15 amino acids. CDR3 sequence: CASSQVGGDGYGYTF. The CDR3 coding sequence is TGCGCCAGCAGCCAAGTAGGGGGGGACGGCTATGGCTACACCTTC.

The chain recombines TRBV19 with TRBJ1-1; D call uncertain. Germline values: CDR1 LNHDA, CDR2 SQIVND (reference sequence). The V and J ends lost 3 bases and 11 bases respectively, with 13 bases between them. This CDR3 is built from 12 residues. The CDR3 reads CASSMTRQWAFF. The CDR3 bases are TGTGCCAGTAGTATGACGAGACAATGGGCTTTCTTT.

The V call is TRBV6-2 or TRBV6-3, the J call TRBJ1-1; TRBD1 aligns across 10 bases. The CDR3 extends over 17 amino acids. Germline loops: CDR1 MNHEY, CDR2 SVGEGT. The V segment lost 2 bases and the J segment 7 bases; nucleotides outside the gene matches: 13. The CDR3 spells CASSYPGTGVVGGEAFF. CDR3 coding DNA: TGTGCCAGCAGTTACCCTGGGACAGGGGTCGTTGGGGGTGAAGCTTTCTTT.

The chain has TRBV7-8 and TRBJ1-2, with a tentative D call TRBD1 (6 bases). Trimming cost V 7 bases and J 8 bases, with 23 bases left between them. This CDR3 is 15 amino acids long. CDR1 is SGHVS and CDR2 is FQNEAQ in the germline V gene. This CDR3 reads CASTPRGGSTRGYTF. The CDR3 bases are TGTGCCAGCACCCCTAGAGGGGGATCTACGCGGGGCTACACCTTC.

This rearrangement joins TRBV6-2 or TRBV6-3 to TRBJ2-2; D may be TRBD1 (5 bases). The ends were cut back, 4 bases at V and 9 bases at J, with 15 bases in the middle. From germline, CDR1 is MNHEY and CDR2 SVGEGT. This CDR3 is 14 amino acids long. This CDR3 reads CASSSSPGPRELFF. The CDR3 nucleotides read TGTGCCAGCAGTTCCTCCCCAGGGCCCCGGGAGCTGTTTTTT.

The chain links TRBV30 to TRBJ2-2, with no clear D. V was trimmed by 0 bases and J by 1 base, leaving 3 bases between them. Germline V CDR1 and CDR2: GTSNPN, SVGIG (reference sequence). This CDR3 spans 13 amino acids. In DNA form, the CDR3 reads TGTGCCTGGAGTGTCTGGAACACCGGGGAGCTGTTTTTT. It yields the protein CAWSVWNTGELFF. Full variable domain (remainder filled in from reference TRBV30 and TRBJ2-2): SQTIHQWPATLVQPVGSPLSLECTVEGTSNPNLYWYRQAAGRGLQLLFYSVGIGQISSEVPQNLSASRPQDRQFILSSKKLLLSDSGFYLCAWSVWNTGELFFGEGSRLTVL.

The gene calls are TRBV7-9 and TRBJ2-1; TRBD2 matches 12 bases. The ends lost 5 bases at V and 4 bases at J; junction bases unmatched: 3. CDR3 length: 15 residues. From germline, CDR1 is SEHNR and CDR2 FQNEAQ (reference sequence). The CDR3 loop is CASSLLAGGYNEQFF. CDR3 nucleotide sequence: TGTGCCAGCAGCCTACTAGCGGGGGGATACAATGAGCAGTTCTTC.

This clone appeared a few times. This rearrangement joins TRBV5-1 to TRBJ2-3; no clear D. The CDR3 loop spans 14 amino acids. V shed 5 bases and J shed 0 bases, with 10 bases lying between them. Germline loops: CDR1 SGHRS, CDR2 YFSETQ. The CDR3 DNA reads TGCGCCAGCAGGTCCTTTTCTAGCACAGATACGCAGTATTTT. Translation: CASRSFSSTDTQYF.

The CDR3 nucleotides are TGTGCCAGCAGAGGACAGGGAAAACCCCAAGAGACCCAGTACTTC. This sequence encodes CASRGQGKPQETQYF. This chain connects TRBV27 to TRBJ2-5; 8 bases fit TRBD1. The V and J ends lost 6 bases and 1 base, in that order; junction bases with no gene match: 7. This CDR3 spans 15 amino acids. The germline gives CDR1 MNHEY, CDR2 SMNVEV (reference sequence).

The CDR3 region has the DNA TGTGCCAGCAGCGTTGTACAGGGAATCACTGAAGCTTTCTTT. Translating it yields CASSVVQGITEAFF. This chain uses TRBV7-9 with TRBJ1-1; D perhaps matches TRBD1 (6 bases). Trimming took off 5 bases at V and 4 bases at J, with 14 bases between the two ends. This CDR3 comprises 14 residues. Germline values: CDR1 SEHNR, CDR2 FQNEAQ (reference sequence).

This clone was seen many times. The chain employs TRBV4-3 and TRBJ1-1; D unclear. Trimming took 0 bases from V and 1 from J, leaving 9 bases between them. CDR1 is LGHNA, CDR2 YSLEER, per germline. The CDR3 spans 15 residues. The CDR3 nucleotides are TGCGCCAGCAGCCAAGACCAATCATGGAACACTGAAGCTTTCTTT. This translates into CASSQDQSWNTEAFF.

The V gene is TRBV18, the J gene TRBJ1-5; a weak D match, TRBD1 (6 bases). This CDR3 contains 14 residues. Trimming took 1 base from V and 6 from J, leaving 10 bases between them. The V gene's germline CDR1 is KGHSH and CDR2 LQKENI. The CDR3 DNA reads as TGTGCCAGCTCACCACAGGAAGGGGGTCAGCCCCAGCATTTT. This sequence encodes CASSPQEGGQPQHF.

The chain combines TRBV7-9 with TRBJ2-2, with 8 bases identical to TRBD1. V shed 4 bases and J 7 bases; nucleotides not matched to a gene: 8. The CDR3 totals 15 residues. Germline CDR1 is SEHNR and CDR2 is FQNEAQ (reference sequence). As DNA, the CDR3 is TGTGCCAGCAGCTCGAAACAGGGGGATGGCGGGGAGCTGTTTTTT. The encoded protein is CASSSKQGDGGELFF.

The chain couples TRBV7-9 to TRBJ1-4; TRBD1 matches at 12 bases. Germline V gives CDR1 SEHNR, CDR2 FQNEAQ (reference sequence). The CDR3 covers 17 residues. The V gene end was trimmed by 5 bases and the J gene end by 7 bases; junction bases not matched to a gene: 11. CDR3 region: CASSPPGQGARREKLFF. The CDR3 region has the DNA TGTGCCAGCAGCCCTCCGGGACAGGGGGCGCGCCGTGAAAAACTGTTTTTT. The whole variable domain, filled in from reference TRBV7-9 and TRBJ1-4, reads DTGVSQNPRHKITKRGQNVTFRCDPISEHNRLYWYRQTLGQGPEFLTYFQNEAQLEKSRLLSDRFSAERPKGSFSTLEIQRTEQGDSAMYLCASSPPGQGARREKLFFGSGTQLSVL.

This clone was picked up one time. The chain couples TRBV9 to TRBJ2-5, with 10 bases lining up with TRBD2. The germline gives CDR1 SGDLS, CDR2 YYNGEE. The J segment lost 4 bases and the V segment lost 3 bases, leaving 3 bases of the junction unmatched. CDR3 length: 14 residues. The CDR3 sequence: CASSGTSGGETQYF. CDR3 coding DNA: TGTGCCAGCAGCGGGACTAGCGGCGGAGAGACCCAGTACTTC.

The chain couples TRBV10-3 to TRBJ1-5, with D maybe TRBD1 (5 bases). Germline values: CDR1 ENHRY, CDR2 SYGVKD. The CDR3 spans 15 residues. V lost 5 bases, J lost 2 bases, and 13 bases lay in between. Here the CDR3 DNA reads TGTGCCATCAGTCAGGGCCCCGGAGGCAATCAGCCCCAGCATTTT. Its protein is CAISQGPGGNQPQHF.